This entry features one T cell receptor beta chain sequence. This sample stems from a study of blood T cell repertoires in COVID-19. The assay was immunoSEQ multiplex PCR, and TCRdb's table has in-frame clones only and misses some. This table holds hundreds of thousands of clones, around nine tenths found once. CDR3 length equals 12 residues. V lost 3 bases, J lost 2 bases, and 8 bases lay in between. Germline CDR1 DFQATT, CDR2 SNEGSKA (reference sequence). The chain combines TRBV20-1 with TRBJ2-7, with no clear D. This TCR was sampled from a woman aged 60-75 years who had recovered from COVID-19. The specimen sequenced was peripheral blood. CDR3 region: CSASQGAYEQYF. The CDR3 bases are TGCAGTGCTAGTCAAGGAGCCTACGAGCAGTACTTC.